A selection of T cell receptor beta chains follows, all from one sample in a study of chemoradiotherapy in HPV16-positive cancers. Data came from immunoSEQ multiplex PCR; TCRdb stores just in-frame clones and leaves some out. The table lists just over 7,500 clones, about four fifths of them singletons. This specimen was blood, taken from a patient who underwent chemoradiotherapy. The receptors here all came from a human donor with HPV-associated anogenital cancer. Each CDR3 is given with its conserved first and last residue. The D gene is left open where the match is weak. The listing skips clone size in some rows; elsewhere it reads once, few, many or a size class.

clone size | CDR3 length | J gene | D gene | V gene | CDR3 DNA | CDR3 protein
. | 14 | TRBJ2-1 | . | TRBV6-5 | TGTGCCAGCAGTTACGCCGACATATACAATGAGCAGTTCTTC | CASSYADIYNEQFF
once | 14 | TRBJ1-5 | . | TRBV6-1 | TGTGCCAGTCTCAGGGAGCGGAGGGATCAGCCCCAGCATTTT | CASLRERRDQPQHF
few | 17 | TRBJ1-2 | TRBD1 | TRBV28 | TGTGCCAGCAGTTTATTCACAGGGGGAAGAATTAACTATGGCTACACCTTC | CASSLFTGGRINYGYTF
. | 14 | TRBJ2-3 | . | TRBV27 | TGTGCCAGCAGTGCGTCTGGGGGGTTTAATACGCAGTATTTT | CASSASGGFNTQYF
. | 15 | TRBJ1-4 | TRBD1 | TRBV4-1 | TGCGCCAGCAGCCAAGCGGGACAGCTTAATGAAAAACTGTTTTTT | CASSQAGQLNEKLFF
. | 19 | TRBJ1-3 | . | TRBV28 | TGTGCCAGCAGTCCCCGTGGGAGGTTGGGGGCGGATACTGGAAACACCATATATTTT | CASSPRGRLGADTGNTIYF
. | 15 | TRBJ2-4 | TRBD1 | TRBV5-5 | TGTGCCAGCAGCCTACGGGACAGGGGGACGAACATTCAGTACTTC | CASSLRDRGTNIQYF
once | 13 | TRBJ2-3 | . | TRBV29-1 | TGCAGCGCTGAGGACCGTCGACTGGATACGCAGTATTTT | CSAEDRRLDTQYF
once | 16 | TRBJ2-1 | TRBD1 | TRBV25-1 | TGTGCCGGCAGTGAGGTCCGACAGGGCGTGCACAATGAGCAGTTCTTC | CAGSEVRQGVHNEQFF
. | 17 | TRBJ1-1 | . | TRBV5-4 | TGTGCCAGCAGCTTGGAGGCGCTTTTAAACCTACACACTGAAGCTTTCTTT | CASSLEALLNLHTEAFF
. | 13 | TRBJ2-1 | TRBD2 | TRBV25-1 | TGTGCGACCATAGGGACTAGCGGATATGAGCAGTTCTTC | CATIGTSGYEQFF
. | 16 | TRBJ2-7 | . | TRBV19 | TGTGCCAGTAGTAGAATGTTGGAGACAGCAGCCTACGAGCAGTACTTC | CASSRMLETAAYEQYF
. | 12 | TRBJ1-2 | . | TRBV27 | TGTGCCAGCAGTAGGACCAACTATGGCTACACCTTC | CASSRTNYGYTF
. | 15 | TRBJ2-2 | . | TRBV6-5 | TGTGCCAGCAGTTACTCGACGGGAGACACCGGGGAGCTGTTTTTT | CASSYSTGDTGELFF
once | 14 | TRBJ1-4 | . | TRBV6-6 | TGTGCCAGCTTCGACACATCAACTAATGAAAAACTGTTTTTT | CASFDTSTNEKLFF
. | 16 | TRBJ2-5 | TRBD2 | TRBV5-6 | TGTGCCAGCAGCTTACTCGCGGGGGGGCGACAAGAGACCCAGTACTTC | CASSLLAGGRQETQYF
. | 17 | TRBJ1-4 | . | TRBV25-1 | TGTGCCAGCAGTGAATCCTCGGGTCTGGACGGCGGGGAAAAACTGTTTTTT | CASSESSGLDGGEKLFF
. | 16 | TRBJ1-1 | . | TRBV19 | TGTGCCAGTAGTAATCCACGGACAGCGGGGAACACTGAAGCTTTCTTT | CASSNPRTAGNTEAFF
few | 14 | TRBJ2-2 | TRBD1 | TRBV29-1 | TGCAGCGTTGACCTAAACAGGGGTTCCGGGGAGCTGTTTTTT | CSVDLNRGSGELFF
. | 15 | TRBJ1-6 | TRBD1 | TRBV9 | TGTGCCAGCAGCGGGTCCGGGGACAGAAATTCACCCCTCCACTTT | CASSGSGDRNSPLHF
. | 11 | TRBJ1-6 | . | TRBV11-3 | TGTGCCCGCAGGAAGGGGGGACCCCTCCACTTT | CARRKGGPLHF
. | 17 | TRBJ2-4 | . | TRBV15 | TGTGCCACCAGCAGACCTAGACCGACTCTAGCCAAAAACATTCAGTACTTC | CATSRPRPTLAKNIQYF
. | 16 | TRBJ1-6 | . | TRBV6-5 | TGTGCCAGCAGTTACTACTGGGGGGACCTGGATTCACCCCTCCACTTT | CASSYYWGDLDSPLHF
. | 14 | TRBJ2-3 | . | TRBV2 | TGTGCCAGCAGTCCACAGGGAGGGGGAGATACGCAGTATTTT | CASSPQGGGDTQYF
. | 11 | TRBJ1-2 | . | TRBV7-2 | TGTGCCAGCAGGGCATTCTATGGCTACACCTTC | CASRAFYGYTF
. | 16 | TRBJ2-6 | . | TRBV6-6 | TGTGCCAGCAGCCCCCCTAGGAGCTCTGGGGCCAACGTCCTGACTTTC | CASSPPRSSGANVLTF
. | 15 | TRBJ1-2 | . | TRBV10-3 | TGTGCCACCATAAACGGCCAGGGAGGGACTTATGGCTACACCTTC | CATINGQGGTYGYTF
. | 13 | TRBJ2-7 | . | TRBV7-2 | TGTGCCAGCAGCTTAGCATGGGGGGCTGAGCAGTACTTC | CASSLAWGAEQYF
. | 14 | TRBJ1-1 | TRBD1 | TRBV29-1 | TGCAGCGTTGTCGGGACAGCTATGAACACTGAAGCTTTCTTT | CSVVGTAMNTEAFF
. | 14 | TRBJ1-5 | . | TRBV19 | TGTGCCAGTAGTATCAGGGTAAGCAATCAGCCCCAGCATTTT | CASSIRVSNQPQHF
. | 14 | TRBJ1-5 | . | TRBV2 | TGTGCCAGCAGTGAAAGGCAGGGGAATCAGCCCCAGCATTTT | CASSERQGNQPQHF
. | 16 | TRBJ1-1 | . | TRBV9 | TGTGCCAGCAGCCCTAATACTGACGGGGCCTACACTGAAGCTTTCTTT | CASSPNTDGAYTEAFF
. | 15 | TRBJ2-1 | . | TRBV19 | TGTGCCAGTAGTATCCAGGACCATCCCCGTAATGAGCAGTTCTTC | CASSIQDHPRNEQFF
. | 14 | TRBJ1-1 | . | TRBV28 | TGTGCCAGCAGGTGGAGGGGCGCGGGGGCTGAAGCTTTCTTT | CASRWRGAGAEAFF
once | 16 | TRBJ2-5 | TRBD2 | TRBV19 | TGTGCCAGTAGTGGGCGACTAGCGGGGCTACAAGAGACCCAGTACTTC | CASSGRLAGLQETQYF
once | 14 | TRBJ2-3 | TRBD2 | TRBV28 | TGTGCCAGCAGTTTCGGCGGGGGGGCCCAAACGCAGTATTTT | CASSFGGGAQTQYF
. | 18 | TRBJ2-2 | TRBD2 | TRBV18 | TGTGCCAGCTCAGCTCTCGAGGGGACTAGCTCAAGAACCGGGGAGCTGTTTTTT | CASSALEGTSSRTGELFF
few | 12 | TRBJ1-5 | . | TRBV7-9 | TGTGCCAGCAGCTTCGCTGGTCAGCCCCAGCATTTT | CASSFAGQPQHF
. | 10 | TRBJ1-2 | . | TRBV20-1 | TGCAGTGCTAGAGTGGATGGCTACACCTTC | CSARVDGYTF
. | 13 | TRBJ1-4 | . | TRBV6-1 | TGTGCCAGCAGTGAAACTCTCCCCGAAAAACTGTTTTTT | CASSETLPEKLFF